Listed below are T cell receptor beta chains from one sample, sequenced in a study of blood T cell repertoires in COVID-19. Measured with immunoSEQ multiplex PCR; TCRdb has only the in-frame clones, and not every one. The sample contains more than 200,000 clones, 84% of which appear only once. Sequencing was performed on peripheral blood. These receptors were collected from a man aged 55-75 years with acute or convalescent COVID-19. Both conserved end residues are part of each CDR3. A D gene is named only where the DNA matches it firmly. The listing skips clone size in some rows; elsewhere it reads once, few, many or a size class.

CASSQGDRPDNQPQHF,TGTGCCAGCAGCCAAGGGGACAGGCCAGACAATCAGCCCCAGCATTTT,TRBD1,TRBV4-2,.,TRBJ1-5
CASSVEVNSGDTQYF,TGTGCCAGCAGCGTAGAGGTCAATTCGGGAGATACGCAGTATTTT,.,TRBV9,.,TRBJ2-3
CAWRGSGQGFGYTF,TGTGCCTGGAGGGGTTCGGGGCAGGGGTTTGGCTACACCTTC,.,TRBV30,.,TRBJ1-2
CASSFGSREQYF,TGTGCCAGCAGTTTCGGCTCGCGGGAGCAGTACTTC,.,TRBV12-3/TRBV12-4,.,TRBJ2-7
CASSLGGQGARVRTEAFF,TGTGCCAGCAGCTTAGGAGGACAGGGGGCGCGGGTGAGGACTGAAGCTTTCTTT,TRBD1,TRBV7-6,.,TRBJ1-1
CASTRRGNTEAFF,TGTGCCAGCACCAGGCGGGGGAACACTGAAGCTTTCTTT,.,TRBV11-2,.,TRBJ1-1
CASSVGQFEGYTF,TGTGCCAGCAGTGTTGGACAGTTCGAAGGCTACACCTTC,.,TRBV2,.,TRBJ1-2
CASSPLGGSGGAKNEQYF,TGTGCCAGCAGCCCCCTGGGAGGGAGCGGGGGGGCAAAGAACGAGCAGTACTTC,TRBD2,TRBV5-6,.,TRBJ2-7
CASSASGRGNSPLHF,TGTGCCAGCAGTGCCTCCGGGAGGGGGAATTCACCCCTCCACTTT,.,TRBV6-6,.,TRBJ1-6
CASSFGGQASEAFF,TGTGCCAGCAGCTTTGGGGGACAGGCATCTGAAGCTTTCTTT,TRBD1,TRBV7-3,.,TRBJ1-1
CASNPAGGGSSYNEQFF,TGTGCCAGCAATCCTGCGGGCGGGGGGAGCTCCTACAATGAGCAGTTCTTC,TRBD2,TRBV27,.,TRBJ2-1
CASSRGSDTQYF,TGTGCCAGCAGTAGGGGGTCAGATACGCAGTATTTT,.,TRBV12-3/TRBV12-4,.,TRBJ2-3
CASSFQWTGATEAFF,TGTGCCAGCAGTTTCCAATGGACAGGGGCCACTGAAGCTTTCTTT,TRBD1,TRBV27,.,TRBJ1-1
CASRNGELGTDTQYF,TGTGCCAGTAGGAACGGGGAGCTGGGCACAGATACGCAGTATTTT,.,TRBV19,.,TRBJ2-3
CASSYSQKSPLHF,TGTGCCAGCAGTTACTCACAGAAGTCACCCCTCCACTTT,.,TRBV6-6,.,TRBJ1-6
CASEDRAAEAFF,TGTGCCAGTGAGGACAGGGCCGCTGAAGCTTTCTTT,TRBD1,TRBV19,once,TRBJ1-1
CASSYSGTGSYEQYF,TGTGCCAGCAGTTACTCCGGGACAGGATCCTACGAGCAGTACTTC,TRBD1,TRBV6-5,.,TRBJ2-7
CASSFRDRGIQETQYF,TGTGCCAGCAGCTTTCGGGACAGGGGTATCCAAGAGACCCAGTACTTC,TRBD1,TRBV7-8,.,TRBJ2-5
CASRSSWGQAVPQHF,TGTGCCAGCAGATCTTCTTGGGGACAAGCCGTACCCCAGCATTTT,.,TRBV27,.,TRBJ1-5
CASSQDPHSDRGRRGGYTF,TGTGCCAGCAGCCAAGATCCACATTCAGACAGGGGGCGACGGGGTGGCTACACCTTC,TRBD1,TRBV4-2,.,TRBJ1-2
CATAAGELFF,TGTGCCACGGCGGCCGGGGAGCTGTTTTTT,.,TRBV6-5,once,TRBJ2-2
CASSLTSGGREQYF,TGTGCCAGCAGTTTGACTAGCGGGGGCCGGGAGCAGTACTTC,TRBD2,TRBV27,few,TRBJ2-7
CASSSTGTGYNYGYTF,TGTGCCAGCAGTTCAACCGGGACAGGTTATAACTATGGCTACACCTTC,TRBD1,TRBV6-6,.,TRBJ1-2
CASSYESGARGEQYF,TGTGCCAGCAGTTACGAGTCTGGGGCAAGGGGCGAGCAGTACTTC,.,TRBV6-6,.,TRBJ2-7
CSASRADRGGSPLHF,TGCAGTGCTAGTAGGGCAGACAGGGGGGGTTCACCCCTCCACTTT,TRBD1,TRBV20-1,.,TRBJ1-6
CASSLNTAGGSLETQYF,TGTGCCAGCAGCTTAAACACGGCGGGAGGGTCTTTAGAGACCCAGTACTTC,TRBD2,TRBV7-8,.,TRBJ2-5
CASSPSDRGRLAGANVLTF,TGTGCCAGCAGCCCGAGCGACAGGGGGCGACTGGCTGGGGCCAACGTCCTGACTTTC,TRBD1,TRBV7-9,.,TRBJ2-6
CASSFGQSTDTQYF,TGTGCCAGCAGCTTTGGTCAGAGCACAGATACGCAGTATTTT,.,TRBV5-8,few,TRBJ2-3
CAWNAGRSGNTIYF,TGTGCCTGGAACGCGGGGCGCTCTGGAAACACCATATATTTT,.,TRBV30,few,TRBJ1-3
CAWSYRDYNSPLHF,TGTGCCTGGAGTTACAGGGACTATAATTCACCCCTCCACTTT,.,TRBV30,.,TRBJ1-6
CATSRSRTGAGGEKLFF,TGTGCCACCAGCCGCTCCCGGACAGGTGCCGGGGGAGAAAAACTGTTTTTT,TRBD1,TRBV15,.,TRBJ1-4
CASSGPRLEAYEQYF,TGTGCCAGCAGTGGACCTCGACTAGAAGCCTACGAGCAGTACTTC,.,TRBV25-1,.,TRBJ2-7
CASSLERGAPDTQYF,TGCGCCAGCAGCTTGGAACGGGGGGCCCCGGATACGCAGTATTTT,.,TRBV5-1,.,TRBJ2-3
CASSVGERNPQETQYF,TGTGCCAGCAGCGTAGGAGAGAGAAACCCTCAAGAGACCCAGTACTTC,.,TRBV9,.,TRBJ2-5
CASSHGGTGGPGNTIYF,TGTGCCAGCAGCCATGGGGGGACAGGGGGTCCAGGAAACACCATATATTTT,TRBD1,TRBV7-2,.,TRBJ1-3
CASSLVSSGLAREQYF,TGCGCCAGCAGCTTGGTCTCCTCGGGACTAGCACGCGAGCAGTACTTC,TRBD2,TRBV5-1,.,TRBJ2-7
CASSPSRTSGKLGEQFF,TGTGCCAGCAGCCCTTCCCGGACTAGCGGGAAGCTTGGTGAGCAGTTCTTC,TRBD2,TRBV7-8,.,TRBJ2-1
CASSQETGRVTMNTEAFF,TGTGCCAGCAGCCAAGAAACGGGGAGGGTCACTATGAACACTGAAGCTTTCTTT,.,TRBV4-2,.,TRBJ1-1
CASSRTGLSYEQYF,TGTGCCAGCAGCCGTACAGGGTTGTCCTACGAGCAGTACTTC,.,TRBV7-3,.,TRBJ2-7
CASSLPLAGADYNEQFF,TGTGCCAGCAGCTTACCTCTAGCGGGGGCCGACTACAATGAGCAGTTCTTC,TRBD2,TRBV7-9,few,TRBJ2-1
CASRDRGAYGYTF,TGTGCCAGCAGGGACAGGGGGGCCTATGGCTACACCTTC,TRBD1,TRBV6-5,.,TRBJ1-2
CASSPFLYEQYF,TGTGCCAGCAGTCCTTTCCTTTACGAGCAGTACTTC,.,TRBV6-5,few,TRBJ2-7
CASSPRQGANTGELFF,TGTGCCAGCAGCCCCCGACAGGGGGCCAACACCGGGGAGCTGTTTTTT,TRBD1,TRBV7-6,.,TRBJ2-2
CASSEHWRGDEQFF,TGTGCCAGCAGTGAACACTGGCGGGGCGATGAGCAGTTCTTC,.,TRBV25-1,once,TRBJ2-1
CAGSPGAGQPQHF,TGTGCCGGCAGCCCAGGGGCAGGTCAGCCCCAGCATTTT,.,TRBV7-3,.,TRBJ1-5
CASSQQRGNNEQFF,TGTGCCAGCAGCCAACAGCGGGGGAACAATGAGCAGTTCTTC,TRBD2,TRBV3-1/TRBV3-2,.,TRBJ2-1
CASSIGGLYNSPLHF,TGTGCCAGTAGTATAGGGGGCCTCTATAATTCACCCCTCCACTTT,.,TRBV19,.,TRBJ1-6
CASSNRRQGNQPQHF,TGTGCCAGTAGTAACAGACGACAGGGGAATCAGCCCCAGCATTTT,TRBD1,TRBV19,.,TRBJ1-5
CAISQNLAGGPTDTQYF,TGTGCCATCAGCCAGAATTTAGCGGGAGGGCCCACAGATACGCAGTATTTT,TRBD2,TRBV10-3,.,TRBJ2-3
CASSEGWSEKLFF,TGTGCCAGCAGTGAAGGGTGGAGTGAAAAACTGTTTTTT,.,TRBV2,.,TRBJ1-4
CASSLLEEQYF,TGTGCCAGCAGCTTATTGGAGGAGCAGTACTTC,.,TRBV7-8,.,TRBJ2-7
CASSEKTGRFTDTQYF,TGTGCCAGTAGTGAAAAGACAGGACGATTCACAGATACGCAGTATTTT,.,TRBV19,.,TRBJ2-3
CASSSGQANYGYTF,TGCGCCAGCAGTTCCGGACAGGCTAACTATGGCTACACCTTC,TRBD1,TRBV5-1,.,TRBJ1-2
CASSPGKGGNTEAFF,TGTGCCAGCAGTCCCGGGAAGGGTGGGAACACTGAAGCTTTCTTT,.,TRBV28,.,TRBJ1-1
CASSSGNTIYF,TGTGCCAGCAGTTCAGGAAACACCATATATTTT,.,TRBV28,.,TRBJ1-3
CASSLADGYGYTF,TGCGCCAGCAGCTTGGCAGACGGGTATGGCTACACCTTC,.,TRBV5-1,.,TRBJ1-2
CASSQGTGGLAVYEQYF,TGCGCCAGCAGCCAAGGGACAGGGGGCTTAGCAGTGTACGAGCAGTACTTC,TRBD1,TRBV4-3,.,TRBJ2-7
CASRGRGTGLQETQYF,TGTGCCAGCAGGGGTCGAGGGACAGGGCTACAAGAGACCCAGTACTTC,TRBD1,TRBV5-4,.,TRBJ2-5
CAWSAQVNYGYTF,TGTGCCTGGAGTGCCCAGGTGAACTATGGCTACACCTTC,.,TRBV30,.,TRBJ1-2
CASSFLWGLAEGGETQYF,.,.,TRBV7-9,.,TRBJ2-5